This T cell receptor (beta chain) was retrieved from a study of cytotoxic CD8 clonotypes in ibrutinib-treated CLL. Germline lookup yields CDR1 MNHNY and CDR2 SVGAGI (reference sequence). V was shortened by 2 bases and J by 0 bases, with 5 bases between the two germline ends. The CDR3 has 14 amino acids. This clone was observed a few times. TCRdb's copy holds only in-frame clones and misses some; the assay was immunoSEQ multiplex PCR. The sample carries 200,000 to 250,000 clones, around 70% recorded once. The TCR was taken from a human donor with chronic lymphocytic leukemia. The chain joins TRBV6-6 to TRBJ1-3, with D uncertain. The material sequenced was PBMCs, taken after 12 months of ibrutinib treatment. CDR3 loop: CASSYRSSGNTIYF. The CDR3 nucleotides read TGTGCCAGCAGTTACAGGAGCTCTGGAAACACCATATATTTT.